This T cell receptor beta chain was identified during a study of blood T cell repertoires in COVID-19. Produced via immunoSEQ multiplex PCR; TCRdb's table is partial and in-frame only. The repertoire includes 250,000 to 400,000 clones, roughly 85% of them detected once, and 1.5% to 2% sits in the top ten. V lost 5 bases and J lost 3; bases outside the gene matches: 10. The CDR3 runs 16 residues. Germline V gene sequence: CDR1 SGHVS, CDR2 FNYEAQ. The J gene is TRBJ2-7, the V gene TRBV7-6; 10 bases fit TRBD1. The source is a woman aged 25 to 39 who had been exposed to COVID-19. Input material: PBMCs or T cells enriched from blood (not recorded which). The CDR3 DNA sequence: TGTGCCAGCAGCCATCGACAGGGGGCAGGGGTCTACGAGCAGTACTTC. Its protein product is CASSHRQGAGVYEQYF.